These 30 T cell receptor beta chains share one sample of origin, sequenced in a study of blood T cell repertoires in COVID-19. TCRdb keeps only in-frame clones here, not all; method: immunoSEQ multiplex PCR. The data contain 150,000 to 180,000 clones, 75% to 95% of them singletons. Sample: peripheral blood. The receptors come from a man between 45 and 60 years old with acute or convalescent COVID-19.

This clone was seen only once. The V call is TRBV27, the J call TRBJ2-7; the match to TRBD2 covers 13 bases. Losses at the gene ends were 8 bases for V and 0 bases for J; bases not matched to a gene: 4. The CDR3 is 15 amino acids. CDR1 is MNHEY, CDR2 SMNVEV, per germline (reference sequence). The CDR3 DNA follows: TGTGCCAGCCGACTAGCGGGGGGAAGCTCCTACGAGCAGTACTTC. It translates to CASRLAGGSSYEQYF.

The chain joins TRBV4-1 to TRBJ2-3; D remains unclear. The V gene lost 6 bases and the J gene lost 2 bases, with 21 bases spanning the gap. This CDR3 is 17 amino acids long. Germline CDR1 and CDR2: MGHRA and YSYEKL. This CDR3 reads CASRAVSYRATTDTQYF. The CDR3 DNA follows: TGCGCCAGCAGGGCCGTTAGTTATAGAGCGACCACAGATACGCAGTATTTT.

This chain joins TRBV27 and TRBJ2-7; 8 nucleotides line up with TRBD2. V was clipped by 3 bases and J by 2 bases; unmatched bases: 6. The CDR3 consists of 15 residues. Germline-derived CDR1 and CDR2 are MNHEY and SMNVEV (reference sequence). For the CDR3, the DNA is TGTGCCAGCAGTTTCCAGCGGGAGAGGCCCTACGAGCAGTACTTC. Protein: CASSFQRERPYEQYF.

The CDR3 here is CASSWQGYNEQFF. In DNA, the CDR3 is TGTGCCAGCAGCTGGCAGGGCTACAATGAGCAGTTCTTC. The chain recombines TRBV7-9 with TRBJ2-1; weak D call: TRBD1 (5 bases). The ends were cut back, 4 bases at V and 3 bases at J, with 7 bases in the middle. Germline CDR1 reads SEHNR; CDR2 reads FQNEAQ (reference sequence). The CDR3 covers 13 residues.

The chain couples TRBV6-5 to TRBJ1-2; D gene unclear. CDR3 length equals 14 residues. Trimming removed 2 bases at V and 8 bases at J, with 15 bases between. In germline, CDR1 is MNHEY, CDR2 SVGAGI. The CDR3 DNA sequence: TGTGCCAGCAGTTACGATCGCCGCCGGTACGGCTACACCTTC. Translating gives CASSYDRRRYGYTF.

The rearrangement joins TRBV7-9 to TRBJ2-5, with 7 positions matching TRBD1. The CDR3 spans 15 residues. Germline V gene sequence: CDR1 SEHNR, CDR2 FQNEAQ (reference sequence). Germline trimming cut 6 bases from V and 2 bases from J; bases unmatched to any gene: 9. Here the CDR3 reads CASSRGQATQETQYF. In nucleotides, the CDR3 is TGTGCCAGCAGTCGAGGACAGGCAACACAAGAGACCCAGTACTTC. Based on the CDR3 plus reference TRBV7-9 and TRBJ2-5, the full variable domain is DTGVSQNPRHKITKRGQNVTFRCDPISEHNRLYWYRQTLGQGPEFLTYFQNEAQLEKSRLLSDRFSAERPKGSFSTLEIQRTEQGDSAMYLCASSRGQATQETQYFGPGTRLLVL.

The chain employs TRBV5-4 and TRBJ2-5; tentative D call: TRBD1 (6 bases). Per the germline V gene, CDR1 is SGHNT and CDR2 is YYREEE (reference sequence). The CDR3 contains 14 residues. The ends were cut back, 0 bases at V and 5 bases at J, with 11 bases in the middle. CDR3 amino acids: CASSLAGAGETQYF. The CDR3 DNA follows: TGTGCCAGCAGCTTGGCAGGGGCAGGTGAGACCCAGTACTTC.

This clone was recorded once. V gene TRBV4-2 combines with J gene TRBJ2-2; TRBD1 aligns across 8 bases. Germline values: CDR1 LGHNA, CDR2 YNFKEQ. V gave up 6 bases and J gave up 11 bases; unmatched junction bases: 17. The CDR3 length is 16 residues. The CDR3 region is CASSFSDRGGFGELFF. The CDR3 DNA reads as TGTGCCAGCAGTTTCAGCGACAGGGGAGGCTTCGGCGAGCTGTTTTTT.

This chain uses TRBV5-1 with TRBJ2-7; tentatively, D is TRBD1 (7 bases). The germline V gene has CDR1 SGHRS and CDR2 YFSETQ. V lost 3 bases and J lost 4, with 17 bases in between. This CDR3 region has 15 residues. The CDR3, as DNA: TGCGCCAGCAGCTCCGGGCGGGACAGACCGTACGAGCAGTACTTC. It encodes CASSSGRDRPYEQYF.

The chain employs TRBV5-4 and TRBJ2-3, with D tentatively TRBD1 (6 bases). V gave up 4 bases and J gave up 6 bases, with 21 bases separating them. Germline V CDR1 and CDR2: SGHNT, YYREEE (reference sequence). The CDR3 consists of 16 residues. The CDR3: CASSPGRARGFDTQYF. DNA for the CDR3: TGTGCCAGCAGCCCCGGAAGGGCCAGGGGTTTTGATACGCAGTATTTT. Variable domain in full (rest from reference TRBV5-4 and TRBJ2-3): ETGVTQSPTHLIKTRGQQVTLRCSSQSGHNTVSWYQQALGQGPQFIFQYYREEENGRGNFPPRFSGLQFPNYSSELNVNALELDDSALYLCASSPGRARGFDTQYFGPGTRLTVL.

In this sample, this clone turned up once. The rearrangement links TRBV3-1 (or the pseudogene TRBV3-2) to TRBJ1-1; perhaps TRBD1 as D (6 bases). Between the trimmed V and J ends, which lost 3 bases and 2 bases, there was a span of 19 bases. CDR1 LGHDT and CDR2 YNNKEL come from the germline V gene (reference sequence). This CDR3 contains 17 residues. The CDR3 reads CASSHLRGGAGNTEAFF. The CDR3 coding sequence is TGTGCCAGCAGCCACCTCCGGGGGGGGGCTGGCAACACTGAAGCTTTCTTT.

This chain connects TRBV2 to TRBJ1-2; perhaps TRBD1 as D (5 bases). Deletions cut 2 bases from V and 3 bases from J, with 10 bases between. Germline CDR1 and CDR2: SNHLY and FYNNEI. The CDR3 contains 14 residues. This CDR3 is CASSEPGGDYGYTF. Here the CDR3 DNA reads TGTGCCAGCAGTGAACCAGGAGGGGACTATGGCTACACCTTC.

This clone showed up just a few times. The chain uses TRBV27 and TRBJ2-7, with 12 positions matching TRBD2. The CDR3 has 15 amino acids. After removal of 5 bases from V and 5 bases from J, the junction contained 7 bases not matched to a gene. CDR1 is MNHEY, CDR2 SMNVEV, per germline (reference sequence). The CDR3 is CASSALTSGRDEQYF. In DNA, the CDR3 is TGTGCCAGCAGTGCCCTGACTAGCGGGAGAGACGAGCAGTACTTC.

In its sample, this clone was seen a few times. The chain links TRBV6-5 to TRBJ1-5; 11 bases agree with TRBD1. The CDR3 runs to 15 residues. Losses at the gene ends were 5 bases for V and 6 bases for J; bases not matched to a gene: 6. The germline gives CDR1 MNHEY, CDR2 SVGAGI. DNA of the CDR3: TGTGCCAGCAGTAGGGGACAGGGGGTGAGTCAGCCCCAGCATTTT. Its translation is CASSRGQGVSQPQHF.

The chain links TRBV28 to TRBJ1-1, with 9 bases matching TRBD1. This CDR3 spans 16 amino acids. V dropped 3 bases and J dropped 1; count of bases not matched to a gene: 6. CDR1 MDHEN and CDR2 SYDVKM come from the germline V gene. CDR3 nucleotides: TGTGCCAGCAGTTTCCTAAAGGGACAGGGGAACACTGAAGCTTTCTTT. Translation gives CASSFLKGQGNTEAFF.

The rearrangement joins TRBV23-1 to TRBJ1-2; 7 bases map to TRBD1. TRBV23-1 is an ORF; its function is uncertain. The trim removed 9 bases at V and 1 base at J, leaving 14 bases unmatched. The CDR3 sequence is 16 residues long. Here the CDR3 reads CASSYPGDRLNYGYTF. DNA for the CDR3: TGCGCCAGTTCTTACCCCGGGGACAGACTTAACTATGGCTACACCTTC.

The V gene is TRBV19, the J gene TRBJ1-5, with D hard to call. The length of the CDR3 is 13 residues. Trimming shortened V by 5 bases and J by 3 bases, and 8 bases separated the two germline ends. Germline loops: CDR1 LNHDA, CDR2 SQIVND (reference sequence). The CDR3, as DNA: TGTGCCAGTAGTCGTCAGGACAATCAGCCCCAGCATTTT. Its protein is CASSRQDNQPQHF. The full variable domain, in which reference TRBV19 and TRBJ1-5 provide the parts outside the CDR3, is DGGITQSPKYLFRKEGQNVTLSCEQNLNHDAMYWYRQDPGQGLRLIYYSQIVNDFQKGDIAEGYSVSREKKESFPLTVTSAQKNPTAFYLCASSRQDNQPQHFGDGTRLSIL.

The V gene is TRBV5-1, the J gene TRBJ2-1; the match to TRBD2 covers 13 bases. This CDR3 comprises 16 residues. The V gene's germline CDR1 is SGHRS and CDR2 YFSETQ. The junction had 5 bases not matched to a gene; V was cut back by 1 base and J by 7 bases. The CDR3 loop reads CASSLPGLAGPNEQFF. Written as DNA, the CDR3 is TGCGCCAGCAGCTTGCCGGGACTAGCGGGACCAAATGAGCAGTTCTTC.

V usage is TRBV19 and J usage is TRBJ1-5; D remains unclear. Trimming removed 3 bases at V and 7 bases at J, with 7 bases between. This CDR3 spans 12 amino acids. Germline V gene sequence: CDR1 LNHDA, CDR2 SQIVND (reference sequence). The CDR3: CASSMIGQPQHF. CDR3 bases: TGTGCCAGTAGTATGATTGGCCAGCCCCAGCATTTT. Filled out from reference TRBV19 and TRBJ1-5, the complete variable domain reads DGGITQSPKYLFRKEGQNVTLSCEQNLNHDAMYWYRQDPGQGLRLIYYSQIVNDFQKGDIAEGYSVSREKKESFPLTVTSAQKNPTAFYLCASSMIGQPQHFGDGTRLSIL.

In DNA form, the CDR3 reads TGTGCCAGCAGCTTACAGGGAAACACCGGGGAGCTGTTTTTT. Its translation is CASSLQGNTGELFF. The chain joins TRBV7-3 to TRBJ2-2; possibly TRBD1 for D (5 bases). This CDR3 is 14 amino acids long. Germline CDR1 SGHTA, CDR2 FQGTGA. V was clipped by 2 bases and J by 2 bases, with 6 bases between them. The complete variable domain, with remaining parts taken from reference TRBV7-3 and TRBJ2-2, reads GAGVSQTPSNKVTEKGKYVELRCDPISGHTALYWYRQSLGQGPEFLIYFQGTGAADDSGLPNDRFFAVRPEGSVSTLKIQRTERGDSAVYLCASSLQGNTGELFFGEGSRLTVL.

This chain connects TRBV3-1 (or the pseudogene TRBV3-2) to TRBJ2-2; no clear D. Germline values: CDR1 LGHDT, CDR2 YNNKEL (reference sequence). Deletions cut 3 bases from V and 6 bases from J, with 8 bases between. This CDR3 spans 13 amino acids. As DNA, the CDR3 is TGTGCCAGCAGCCATCTCTCTTCCGGGGAGCTGTTTTTT. As protein: CASSHLSSGELFF.

This clone appeared a single time. This chain uses TRBV6-4 with TRBJ2-2; D remains ambiguous. Looked up from germline, CDR1 is MRHNA and CDR2 is SNTAGT. Between the trimmed V and J ends, which lost 4 bases and 5 bases, there was a span of 8 bases. This CDR3 comprises 13 residues. The CDR3 DNA reads as TGTGCCAGCAGTGCGCAGGAAACCGGGGAGCTGTTTTTT. Translated, it gives CASSAQETGELFF.

This clone was observed once. The chain uses TRBV18 and TRBJ2-7, with D tentatively TRBD1 (5 bases). Germline V gene data show CDR1 as KGHSH and CDR2 as LQKENI. V was pared by 2 bases and J by 3 bases, with 17 bases between. The CDR3 contains 16 residues. This CDR3 is CASSPVTGRGGYEQYF. DNA of the CDR3: TGTGCCAGCTCACCAGTTACAGGAAGAGGTGGCTACGAGCAGTACTTC.

The V gene is TRBV19, the J gene TRBJ2-3; D gene ambiguous. The CDR3 runs to 12 residues. Trimming removed 5 bases from V and 1 base from J, with 4 bases in between. CDR1 and CDR2 (germline): LNHDA, SQIVND (reference sequence). The CDR3 protein is CASSPGTDTQYF. CDR3 sequence (DNA): TGTGCCAGTAGTCCAGGCACAGATACGCAGTATTTT.

The gene calls are TRBV7-9 and TRBJ2-5, with 7 bases matching TRBD1. Germline V gene lookup returns CDR1 SEHNR and CDR2 FQNEAQ (reference sequence). V gave up 5 bases and J gave up 5 bases; unmatched junction bases: 17. This CDR3 is built from 17 residues. Written as DNA, the CDR3 is TGTGCCAGCAGCCAAGACCGGGACAGCAATTCCCGGGAGACCCAGTACTTC. Translating it yields CASSQDRDSNSRETQYF.

The gene calls are TRBV28 and TRBJ1-5, with no clear D. The germline CDR1 and CDR2 sequences are MDHEN and SYDVKM. V lost 4 bases and J 5 bases, leaving 6 bases between the germline ends. This CDR3 has 12 amino acids. The CDR3 loop reads CASSSSHQPQHF. The DNA of the CDR3 is TGTGCCAGCAGTTCTTCCCATCAGCCCCAGCATTTT. The variable domain in full, completed from reference TRBV28 and TRBJ1-5, reads DVKVTQSSRYLVKRTGEKVFLECVQDMDHENMFWYRQDPGLGLRLIYFSYDVKMKEKGDIPEGYSVSREKKERFSLILESASTNQTSMYLCASSSSHQPQHFGDGTRLSIL.

This chain joins TRBV6-6 and TRBJ2-5, with D tentatively TRBD2 (6 bases). The CDR3 contains 13 residues. Trimming took off 6 bases at V and 1 base at J, with 9 bases between the two ends. Germline V gives CDR1 MNHNY, CDR2 SVGAGI (reference sequence). CDR3 loop: CASRGTVQETQYF. The CDR3, as DNA: TGTGCCAGCAGGGGGACTGTCCAAGAGACCCAGTACTTC.

In its sample, this clone was seen a few times. V gene TRBV5-6 combines with J gene TRBJ1-1; D gene ambiguous. This CDR3 comprises 14 residues. Germline-derived CDR1 and CDR2 are SGHDT and YYEEEE. The V end was cut by 0 bases, the J end by 5 bases, with 11 bases between. Written as DNA, the CDR3 is TGTGCCAGCAGCTTGGCCTGGCGGAGGACTGAAGCTTTCTTT. Encoded protein: CASSLAWRRTEAFF.

The V gene is TRBV4-1, the J gene TRBJ1-4; D is uncertain. Germline V CDR1 and CDR2: MGHRA, YSYEKL. The CDR3 has 19 amino acids. V was pared by 1 base and J by 8 bases, with 26 bases between. CDR3 DNA sequence: TGCGCCAGCAGCCAAGGTCTGGGGTTTCTCGGAGGAGACGAAGAAAAACTGTTTTTT. Residues: CASSQGLGFLGGDEEKLFF.

This rearrangement joins TRBV6-5 to TRBJ2-1; D gene uncertain. This CDR3 has 13 residues. Germline CDR1 MNHEY, CDR2 SVGAGI. Trimming shortened V by 7 bases and J by 4 bases, and 11 bases separated the two germline ends. CDR3: CASTPVVYNEQFF. CDR3 in DNA: TGTGCCAGCACCCCGGTTGTGTACAATGAGCAGTTCTTC.